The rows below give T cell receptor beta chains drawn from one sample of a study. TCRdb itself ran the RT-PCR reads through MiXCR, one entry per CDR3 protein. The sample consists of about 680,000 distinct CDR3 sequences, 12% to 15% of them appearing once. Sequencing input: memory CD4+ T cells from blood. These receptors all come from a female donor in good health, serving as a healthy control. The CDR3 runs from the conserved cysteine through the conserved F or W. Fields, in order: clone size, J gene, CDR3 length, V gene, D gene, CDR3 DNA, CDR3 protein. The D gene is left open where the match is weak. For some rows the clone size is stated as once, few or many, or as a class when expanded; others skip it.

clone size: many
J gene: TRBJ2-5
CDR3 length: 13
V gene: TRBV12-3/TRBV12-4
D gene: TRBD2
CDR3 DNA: TGTGCCAGCTCCAGCGGGAATGGAGAGACCCAGTACTTC
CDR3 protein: CASSSGNGETQYF

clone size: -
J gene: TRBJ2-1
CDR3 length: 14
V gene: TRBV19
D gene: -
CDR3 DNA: TGTGCCAGTAGTATCCGCGGGGGCCCCAATGAGCAGTTCTTC
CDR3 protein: CASSIRGGPNEQFF

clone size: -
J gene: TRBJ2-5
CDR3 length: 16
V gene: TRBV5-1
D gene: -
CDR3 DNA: TGCGCCAGCAGCTTGGGACAGGCCTCTTGGGGGGAGACCCAGTACTTC
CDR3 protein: CASSLGQASWGETQYF

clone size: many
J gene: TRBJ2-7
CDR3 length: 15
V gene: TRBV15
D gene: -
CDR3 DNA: TGTGCCACCAGCACAGGGGTCTCCCTCTCCTACGAGCAGTACTTC
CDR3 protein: CATSTGVSLSYEQYF

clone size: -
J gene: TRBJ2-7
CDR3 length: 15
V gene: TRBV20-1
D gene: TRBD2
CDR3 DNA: TGCAGTGCTAGAACCCGACGAGCGGGGGGGAACGAGCAGTACTTC
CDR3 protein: CSARTRRAGGNEQYF

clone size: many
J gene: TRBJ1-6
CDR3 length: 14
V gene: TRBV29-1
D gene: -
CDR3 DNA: TGCAGCGTTCAGGAGGGAACCTATAATTCACCCCTCCACTTT
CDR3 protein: CSVQEGTYNSPLHF

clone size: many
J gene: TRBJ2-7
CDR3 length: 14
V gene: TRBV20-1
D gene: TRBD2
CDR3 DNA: TGCAGTGCCCAAACCGGGACTAGAACGTACGAGCAGTACTTC
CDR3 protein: CSAQTGTRTYEQYF

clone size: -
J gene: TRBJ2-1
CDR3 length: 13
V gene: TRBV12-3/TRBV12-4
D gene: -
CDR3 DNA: TGTGCCAGCACCAACTACGAATACAATGAGCAGTTCTTC
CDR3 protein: CASTNYEYNEQFF

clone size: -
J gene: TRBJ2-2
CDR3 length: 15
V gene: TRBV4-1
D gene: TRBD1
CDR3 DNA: TGCGCCAGCAGCCAAGCACAGGGGGATAACGGGGAGCTGTTTTTT
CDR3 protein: CASSQAQGDNGELFF

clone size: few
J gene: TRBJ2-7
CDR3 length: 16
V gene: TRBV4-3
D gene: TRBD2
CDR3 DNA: TGCGCCAGCAGCCAAGTAGAAAGCGGGGTCGCATACGAGCAGTACTTC
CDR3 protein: CASSQVESGVAYEQYF

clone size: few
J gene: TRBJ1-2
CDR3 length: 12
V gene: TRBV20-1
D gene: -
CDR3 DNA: TGCAGTGCTAGTTCGCAAGGGGATATGAGATCCTTC
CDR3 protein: CSASSQGDMRSF

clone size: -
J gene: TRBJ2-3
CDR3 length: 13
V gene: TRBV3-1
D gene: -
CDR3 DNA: TGTGCCAGCAGCCAAGAAAGGGGCCATACGCAGTATTTT
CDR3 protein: CASSQERGHTQYF

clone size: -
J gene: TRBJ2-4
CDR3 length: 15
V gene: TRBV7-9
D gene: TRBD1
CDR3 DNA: TGTGCCAGCAGCTTAGGGGGGGACAGGCCACAGATTCAGTACTTC
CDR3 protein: CASSLGGDRPQIQYF

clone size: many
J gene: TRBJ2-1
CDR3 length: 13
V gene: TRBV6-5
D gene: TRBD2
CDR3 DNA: TGTGCCAGCAGTTACCGCGGGAGGAGTGAGCAGTTCTTC
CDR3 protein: CASSYRGRSEQFF

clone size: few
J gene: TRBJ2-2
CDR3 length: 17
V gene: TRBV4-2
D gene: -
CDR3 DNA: TGTGCCAGCAGCCAAGCATCGTGGGAGCGGAACACCGGGGAGCTGTTTTTT
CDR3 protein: CASSQASWERNTGELFF

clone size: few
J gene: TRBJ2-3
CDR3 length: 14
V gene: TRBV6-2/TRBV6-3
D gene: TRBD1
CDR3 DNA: TGTGCCATTAAACAGGGGCCCAGCACAGATACGCAGTATTTT
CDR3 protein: CAIKQGPSTDTQYF

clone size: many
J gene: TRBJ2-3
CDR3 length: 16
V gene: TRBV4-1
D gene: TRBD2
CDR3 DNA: TGCGCCAGCAGCCAACGAGGACTAGCGAGCACAGATACGCAGTATTTT
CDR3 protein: CASSQRGLASTDTQYF

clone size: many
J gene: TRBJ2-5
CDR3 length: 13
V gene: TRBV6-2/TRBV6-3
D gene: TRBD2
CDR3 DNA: TGTGCCAGCAGGCCGACTAGCCGCGAGACCCAGTACTTC
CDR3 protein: CASRPTSRETQYF

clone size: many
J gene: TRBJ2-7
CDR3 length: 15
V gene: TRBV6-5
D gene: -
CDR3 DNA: TGTGCCAGCAGTTACTCGCGGGCCCCCACCTACGAGCAGTACTTC
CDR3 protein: CASSYSRAPTYEQYF

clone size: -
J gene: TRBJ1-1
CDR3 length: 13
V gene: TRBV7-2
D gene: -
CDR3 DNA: TGTGCCAGCAGCTTAATGCAGGACACTGAAGCTTTCTTT
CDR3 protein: CASSLMQDTEAFF

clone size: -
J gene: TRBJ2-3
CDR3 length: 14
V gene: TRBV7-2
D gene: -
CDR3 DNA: TGTGCCAGCAGCTTGGTTAGGAACACAGATACGCAGTATTTT
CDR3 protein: CASSLVRNTDTQYF

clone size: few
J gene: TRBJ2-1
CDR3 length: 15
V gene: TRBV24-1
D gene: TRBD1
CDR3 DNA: TGTGCCACCAGTGACGGCAGGGGGACCTACAATGAGCAGTTCTTC
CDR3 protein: CATSDGRGTYNEQFF

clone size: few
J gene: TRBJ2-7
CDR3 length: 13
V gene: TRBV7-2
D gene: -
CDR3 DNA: TGTGCCAGCAGCTTCGCACGTTCCTACGAGCAGTACTTC
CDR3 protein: CASSFARSYEQYF

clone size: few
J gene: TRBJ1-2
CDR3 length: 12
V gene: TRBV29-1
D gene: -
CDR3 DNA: TGCAGCATAAACGGGGGGTCTGGCGGCTACACCTTC
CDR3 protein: CSINGGSGGYTF

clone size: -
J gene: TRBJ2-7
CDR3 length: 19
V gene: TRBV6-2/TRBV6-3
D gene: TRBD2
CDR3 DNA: TGTGCCAGCAGTTACTCCCTAACAATTGGACTAGCGGGAATTTACGAGCAGTACTTC
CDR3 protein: CASSYSLTIGLAGIYEQYF

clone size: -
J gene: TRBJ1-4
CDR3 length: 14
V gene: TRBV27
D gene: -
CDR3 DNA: TGTGCCAGCAGTGGAGAGTCAACTAATGAAAAACTGTTTTTT
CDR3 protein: CASSGESTNEKLFF

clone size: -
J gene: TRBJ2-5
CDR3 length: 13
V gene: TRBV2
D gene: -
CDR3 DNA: TGTGCCAGCAGTGCTAGAGGGCCAGAGACCCAGTACTTC
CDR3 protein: CASSARGPETQYF

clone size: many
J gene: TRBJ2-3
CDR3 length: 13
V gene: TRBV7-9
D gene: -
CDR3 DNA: TGTGCCTGGGAACGGGCCGGATCAGATACGCAGTATTTT
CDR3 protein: CAWERAGSDTQYF

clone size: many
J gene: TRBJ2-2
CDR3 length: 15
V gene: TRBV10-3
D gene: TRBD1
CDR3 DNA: TGTGCCATCAGTGATTGGCAGGGGGCTTCCGGGGAGCTGTTTTTT
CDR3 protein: CAISDWQGASGELFF

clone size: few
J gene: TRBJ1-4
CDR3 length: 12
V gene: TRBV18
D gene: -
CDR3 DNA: TGTGCCAGCTCACCAAACAGGGAAAAACTGTTTTTT
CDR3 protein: CASSPNREKLFF

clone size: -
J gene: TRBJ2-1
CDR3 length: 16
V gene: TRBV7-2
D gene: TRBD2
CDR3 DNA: TGTGCCAGCAGCTTGAGTCTAGCGGAATACTACAATGAGCAGTTCTTC
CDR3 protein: CASSLSLAEYYNEQFF

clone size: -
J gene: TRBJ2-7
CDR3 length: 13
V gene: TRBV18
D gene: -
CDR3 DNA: TGTGCCAGCTCACCACCTGGGCAGGACGAGCAGTACTTC
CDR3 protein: CASSPPGQDEQYF

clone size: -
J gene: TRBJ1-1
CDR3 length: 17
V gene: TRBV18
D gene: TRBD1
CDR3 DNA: TGTGCCAGCTCACCAGGGGACAGAGCAACCCCGAACACTGAAGCTTTCTTT
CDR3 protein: CASSPGDRATPNTEAFF

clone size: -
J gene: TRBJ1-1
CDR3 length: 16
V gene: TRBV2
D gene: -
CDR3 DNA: TGTGCCAGCAGTCGGAGGGAGGGGACCTTGAACACTGAAGCTTTCTTT
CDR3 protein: CASSRREGTLNTEAFF